Below are 15 T cell receptor beta chains sequenced from a single sample in a study of circulating and synovial CD4+ cells in juvenile arthritis. Profiled with immunoSEQ multiplex PCR; TCRdb holds only in-frame clones, not every one. The sample lists about 33,000 clones, around 96% occurring once. The sample taken for sequencing was CD4+ T cells from blood. The receptors derive from a human donor with juvenile idiopathic arthritis.

The CDR3 loop reads CASSLRQGSYNEQFF. CDR3 coding DNA: TGTGCCAGCAGTTTGCGACAGGGATCCTACAATGAGCAGTTCTTC. The J gene is TRBJ2-1, the V gene TRBV6-5, with TRBD1 matching over 7 bases. V trimming: 4 bases; J trimming: 1 base; junction bases outside the gene matches: 4. There are 15 residues in the CDR3. From germline, CDR1 is MNHEY and CDR2 SVGAGI.

The V call is TRBV4-3, the J call TRBJ1-1, with 8 positions matching TRBD1. The CDR3 runs 15 residues. V lost 0 bases to trimming and J lost 5 bases; unmatched junction nucleotides: 5. From germline, CDR1 is LGHNA and CDR2 YSLEER. CDR3 protein: CASSQDQGAGTEAFF. For the CDR3, the DNA is TGCGCCAGCAGCCAAGATCAGGGGGCAGGGACTGAAGCTTTCTTT.

The V gene is TRBV20-1, the J gene TRBJ2-5; a possible D gene is TRBD2 (5 bases). CDR1 is DFQATT and CDR2 is SNEGSKA in the germline V gene (reference sequence). V lost 6 bases and J lost 11, with 16 bases in between. The CDR3 covers 11 residues. The CDR3 bases are TGCAGTGCCGCCCAACTAGATTTACAGTACTTC. Its translation is CSAAQLDLQYF.

This chain links TRBV11-2 with TRBJ2-1; D not certain. V dropped 1 base and J dropped 2 bases, with 12 bases sitting between them. There are 16 residues in the CDR3. The V gene's germline CDR1 is SGHAT and CDR2 FQNNGV. This chain's CDR3 is CASSLAGSTPYNEQFF. The CDR3 bases are TGTGCCAGCAGCTTAGCTGGCTCAACCCCCTACAATGAGCAGTTCTTC.

The chain is built from TRBV21-1 and TRBJ2-2; TRBD1 reflects the table's D call only, with no check against the DNA. TRBV21-1 corresponds to a pseudogene. This CDR3 spans 15 amino acids. The CDR3 loop reads CASSNWDRAAGELFF. In DNA, the CDR3 is TGTGCCAGCAGCAACTGGGACAGGGCAGCGGGGGAGCTGTTTTTT.

The chain couples TRBV15 to TRBJ2-4; 10 bases are a match to TRBD1. CDR1 is LNHNV, CDR2 YYDKDF, per germline (reference sequence). V lost 8 bases and J lost 6; bases outside the gene matches: 7. The CDR3 runs 14 residues. The CDR3 protein is CATARRDRGNIQYF. The CDR3 DNA reads as TGTGCCACCGCGAGGCGGGACAGGGGAAACATTCAGTACTTC.

The rearrangement joins TRBV5-1 to TRBJ1-4, with D maybe TRBD1 (6 bases). CDR1 and CDR2 (germline): SGHRS, YFSETQ. The CDR3 has 15 residues. Trimming shortened V by 0 bases and J by 8 bases, and 14 bases separated the two germline ends. The DNA for the CDR3 is TGCGCCAGCAGCTTGGGCAGGGGTGTAGCCGAAAAACTGTTTTTT. Translating it yields CASSLGRGVAEKLFF.

This chain connects TRBV11-1 to TRBJ2-7; 8 positions agree with TRBD1. CDR3 size: 17 residues. The V gene end was trimmed by 1 base and the J gene end by 1 base; junction bases not matched to a gene: 9. Per the germline V gene, CDR1 is SGHAT and CDR2 is FQDESV (reference sequence). For the CDR3, the DNA is TGTGCCAGCAGCTTAGACACTTCGGGACAGGCATCCTACGAGCAGTACTTC. Residues: CASSLDTSGQASYEQYF.

CDR3 DNA sequence: TGTGCCAGCTCCCAGGTGAACACTGAAGCTTTCTTT. Translating gives CASSQVNTEAFF. The chain joins TRBV7-3 to TRBJ1-1; D uncertain. The CDR3 totals 12 residues. V was trimmed by 8 bases and J by 0 bases, leaving 7 bases between them. The germline CDR1 and CDR2 sequences are SGHTA and FQGTGA.

The chain employs TRBV6-1 and TRBJ1-2, with D unclear. Per germline, CDR1 MNHNS and CDR2 SASEGT. V was pared by 6 bases and J by 7 bases, with 15 bases between. The CDR3 contains 13 residues. The CDR3: CASRPGGLGGYTF. CDR3 sequence (DNA): TGTGCCAGCAGACCTGGAGGGTTGGGTGGCTACACCTTC.

This clone has only one observation. The V gene is TRBV6-5, the J gene TRBJ2-5, with D perhaps TRBD2 (5 bases). The ends were cut back, 6 bases at V and 5 bases at J, with 19 bases in the middle. Germline CDR1 MNHEY, CDR2 SVGAGI. This CDR3 is built from 15 residues. CDR3: CASSPGVSKMETQYF. CDR3 DNA: TGTGCCAGCAGCCCCGGGGTATCCAAGATGGAGACCCAGTACTTC.

The V call is TRBV7-2, the J call TRBJ1-2, with D possibly TRBD1 on 6 matching bases. The CDR3 is made up of 14 amino acids. V gave up 4 bases and J gave up 5 bases, with 14 bases separating them. The germline CDR1 and CDR2 sequences are SGHTA and FQGNSA. CDR3: CASSSIDRIYGYTF. Written as DNA, the CDR3 is TGTGCCAGCAGCTCGATCGACAGGATTTATGGCTACACCTTC.

J is TRBJ2-1 and V is TRBV4-1; perhaps TRBD1 as D (6 bases). V gave up 5 bases and J gave up 0 bases, with 14 bases separating them. CDR3 length: 16 amino acids. Germline V gene lookup returns CDR1 MGHRA and CDR2 YSYEKL. The CDR3 coding sequence is TGCGCCAGCAGCACACACGACAGGAGCTCCTACAATGAGCAGTTCTTC. As protein: CASSTHDRSSYNEQFF.

CDR3 DNA sequence: TGTGCCAGCAGCCAAGAGTCGACAGGCGGATCTGGAAACACCATATATTTT. Amino acids: CASSQESTGGSGNTIYF. The rearrangement links TRBV4-2 to TRBJ1-3; a possible D gene is TRBD1 (6 bases). The CDR3 extends over 17 amino acids. V was cut by 0 bases and J by 1 base, with 13 bases left in between. Germline assignment: CDR1 LGHNA and CDR2 YNFKEQ.

The chain links TRBV6-6 to TRBJ2-7; 9 bases are shared with TRBD1. The CDR3 is made up of 15 amino acids. Germline V gene lookup returns CDR1 MNHNY and CDR2 SVGAGI (reference sequence). V gave up 0 bases and J gave up 3 bases; unmatched junction bases: 3. The CDR3 reads CASSYSYRGHYEQYF. CDR3 bases: TGTGCCAGCAGTTACTCGTACAGGGGGCACTACGAGCAGTACTTC.